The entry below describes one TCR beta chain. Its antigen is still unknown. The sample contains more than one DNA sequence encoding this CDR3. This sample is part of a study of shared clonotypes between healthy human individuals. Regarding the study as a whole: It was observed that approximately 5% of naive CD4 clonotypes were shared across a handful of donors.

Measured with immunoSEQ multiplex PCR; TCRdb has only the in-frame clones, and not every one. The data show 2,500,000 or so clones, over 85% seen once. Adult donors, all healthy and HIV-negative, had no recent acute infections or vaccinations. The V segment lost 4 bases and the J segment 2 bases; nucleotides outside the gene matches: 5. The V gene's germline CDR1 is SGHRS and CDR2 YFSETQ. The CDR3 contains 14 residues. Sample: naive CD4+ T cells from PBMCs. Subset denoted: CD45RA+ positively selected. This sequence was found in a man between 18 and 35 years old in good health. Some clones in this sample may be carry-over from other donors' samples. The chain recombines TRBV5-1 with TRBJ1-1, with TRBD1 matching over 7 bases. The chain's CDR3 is CASSPGTVNTEAFF. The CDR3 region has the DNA TGCGCCAGCAGCCCCGGGACAGTCAACACTGAAGCTTTCTTT.